This TCR beta chain was identified during a study of cytomegalovirus exposure and HLA in healthy donors. Study-wide findings and caveats: It was about 150 TCR beta chains that were listed as cytomegalovirus-associated. Subsequent analysis of the 120 or so validation repertoires found a tendency for first-cohort TCR clusters to co-occur.

As to this clone: Its antigen is not identified.

Sequencing used immunoSEQ multiplex PCR; TCRdb keeps in-frame clones, though not all of them. This table has around 220,000 clones, 85% to 90% appearing once. Trimming shortened V by 3 bases and J by 6 bases, and 16 bases separated the two germline ends. The CDR3 is made up of 14 amino acids. Germline assignment: CDR1 SGHRS and CDR2 YFSETQ. Sample: PBMCs. The receptor was derived from a woman between 18 and 30 years old in good health and CMV-seronegative. The gene calls are TRBV5-1 and TRBJ2-7, with D possibly being TRBD1 (5 bases). The CDR3 loop is CASSYDSPTSEQYF. The CDR3 nucleotides are TGCGCCAGCAGCTACGACAGCCCGACCAGCGAGCAGTACTTC.